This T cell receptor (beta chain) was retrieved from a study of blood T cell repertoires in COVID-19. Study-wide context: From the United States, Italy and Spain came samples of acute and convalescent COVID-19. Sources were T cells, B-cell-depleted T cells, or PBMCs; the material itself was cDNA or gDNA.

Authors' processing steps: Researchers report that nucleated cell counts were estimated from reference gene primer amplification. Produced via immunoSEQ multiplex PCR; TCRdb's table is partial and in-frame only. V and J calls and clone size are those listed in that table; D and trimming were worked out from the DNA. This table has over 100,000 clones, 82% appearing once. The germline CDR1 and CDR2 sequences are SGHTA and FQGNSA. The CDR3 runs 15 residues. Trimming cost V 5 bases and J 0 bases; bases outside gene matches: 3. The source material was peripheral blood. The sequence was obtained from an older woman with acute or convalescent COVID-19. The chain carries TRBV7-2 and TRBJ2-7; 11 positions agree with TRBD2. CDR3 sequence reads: CASSPSGGRSYEQYF. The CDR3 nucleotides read TGTGCCAGCAGCCCTAGCGGGGGGCGCTCCTACGAGCAGTACTTC. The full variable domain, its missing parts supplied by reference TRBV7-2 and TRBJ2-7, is GAGVSQSPSNKVTEKGKDVELRCDPISGHTALYWYRQSLGQGLEFLIYFQGNSAPDKSGLPSDRFSAERTGGSVSTLTIQRTQQEDSAVYLCASSPSGGRSYEQYFGPGTRLTVT.